This T cell receptor beta chain originates from a study of identical twins. There are 19 residues in the CDR3. The junction had 17 bases not matched to a gene; V was cut back by 0 bases and J by 4 bases. CDR1 and CDR2 (germline): SGHAT, FQDESV (reference sequence). General study findings and limits: For out-of-frame beta sequences, excess twin sharing was weaker. Insertions ran lower in abundant cord blood beta clonotypes, though not in memory repertoires.

About this clonotype: The antigen remains undetermined.

TCRdb recomputed calls from the 5' RACE reads with MiXCR, one row per CDR3 protein. The sample has 300,000 to 350,000 distinct CDR3 sequences, more than 9% seen once. These data also formed part of another study, on yellow fever vaccine responses in identical twins.

The TCR originated in a woman between 18 and 29 years old in good health. Material for sequencing was CD8+ T cells sorted from blood. V usage is TRBV11-1 and J usage is TRBJ2-5; 7 nucleotides match TRBD1. The chain's CDR3 is CASSLAQFDRDTYGETQYF. The CDR3 coding sequence is TGTGCCAGCAGCTTAGCCCAATTCGACAGGGACACATATGGAGAGACCCAGTACTTC.